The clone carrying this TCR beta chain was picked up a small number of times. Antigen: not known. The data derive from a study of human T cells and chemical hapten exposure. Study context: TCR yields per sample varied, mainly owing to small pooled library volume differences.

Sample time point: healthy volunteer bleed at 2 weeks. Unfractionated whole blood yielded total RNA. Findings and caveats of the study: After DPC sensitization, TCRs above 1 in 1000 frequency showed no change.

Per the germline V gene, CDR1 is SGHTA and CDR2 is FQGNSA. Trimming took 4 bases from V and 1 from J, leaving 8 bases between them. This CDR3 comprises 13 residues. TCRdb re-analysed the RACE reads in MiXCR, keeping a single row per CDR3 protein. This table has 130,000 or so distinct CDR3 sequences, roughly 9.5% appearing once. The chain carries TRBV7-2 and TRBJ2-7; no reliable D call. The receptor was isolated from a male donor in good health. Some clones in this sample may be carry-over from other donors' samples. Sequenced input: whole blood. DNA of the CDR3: TGTGCCAGCAGCTCTCGACGTTCCTACGAGCAGTACTTC. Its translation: CASSSRRSYEQYF.